A single sample gave rise to the 2 T cell receptor beta chains below, sequenced in a study of blood T cell repertoires in COVID-19 (dated by TCRdb to 2020 to 2021). Libraries were prepared through the immunoSEQ multiplex PCR assay. Entries here come from immuneACCESS through TCRdb and include only in-frame sequences with V and J called. Some clones fail to appear in such tables; in the studies checked, an unresolved V gene covers under half of the shortfall, and the cause of the remainder is unknown. The sample table lists tens of thousands of clones, about four fifths of them with a count of one. The top ten hold about 15% of the sample. Sequenced input: peripheral blood. The receptors were sampled from a woman aged 55-70 years with acute or convalescent COVID-19.

CDR3 amino acids: CASSEVQGDGGYTF. The DNA for the CDR3 is TGTGCCAGCAGTGAAGTTCAGGGGGACGGTGGCTACACCTTC. The gene calls are TRBV6-1 and TRBJ1-2; 7 bases align to TRBD1. The CDR3 loop spans 14 amino acids. V gave up 1 base and J gave up 7 bases; unmatched junction bases: 6. Germline V gene lookup returns CDR1 MNHNS and CDR2 SASEGT.

The V gene is TRBV30, the J gene TRBJ1-2; D is unresolved. Germline assignment: CDR1 GTSNPN and CDR2 SVGIG (reference sequence). Trimming took off 0 bases at V and 5 bases at J, with 7 bases between the two ends. The CDR3 is 12 residues long. This chain's CDR3 is CAWSVRGYGYTF. The DNA for the CDR3 is TGTGCCTGGAGTGTACGGGGTTATGGCTACACCTTC.